The TCR beta chain described here comes from a study of blood T cell repertoires in COVID-19. Looking at the study overall: Collection of acute and convalescent COVID-19 samples took place in the United States, Italy and Spain.

In the original analysis: Amplification of reference gene primers was used by the study to estimate nucleated cell counts. Sequencing used immunoSEQ multiplex PCR; TCRdb keeps in-frame clones, though not all of them. The DNA gave D and trimming, while V, J and clone size come from that table. The sample holds around 19,000 clones, 91% seen once. CDR3 length: 15 residues. Looked up from germline, CDR1 is KGHSH and CDR2 is LQKENI. The ends were cut back, 3 bases at V and 4 bases at J, with 15 bases in the middle. Only one count was recorded for this clone. The chain carries TRBV18 and TRBJ1-1; D gene unclear. The specimen was peripheral blood. This clonotype was sampled from a human donor in a cohort sampled during active COVID-19. The CDR3 nucleotides read TGTGCCAGCTCACCTCCTCAACCCTGGGCCACTGAAGCTTTCTTT. It encodes CASSPPQPWATEAFF.